The 28 T cell receptor beta chains reported below all come from one sample, sequenced in a study of blood T cell repertoires in COVID-19. Sequencing was performed with immunoSEQ multiplex PCR; in TCRdb, only in-frame clones are kept and a portion is missing. The sample holds 150,000 to 200,000 clones; about 88% are singletons and the top ten take 15% to 20%. Sequenced material: peripheral blood. All receptors derive from a woman aged 80 or over with acute or convalescent COVID-19.

The chain links TRBV27 to TRBJ2-2, with TRBD1 identical over 11 bases. Germline CDR1 and CDR2: MNHEY and SMNVEV (reference sequence). Unmatched junction bases numbered 7, after V lost 11 bases and J lost 8 bases. This CDR3 region has 13 residues. The CDR3 is CAVGTGGQGELFF. DNA for the CDR3: TGTGCCGTCGGGACAGGGGGGCAGGGGGAGCTGTTTTTT.

This chain links TRBV2 with TRBJ1-5, with a weak D call TRBD1 (5 bases). Trimming removed 9 bases at V and 6 bases at J, with 9 bases between. In germline, CDR1 is SNHLY, CDR2 FYNNEI. The CDR3 runs to 11 residues. CDR3 region: CASSGGQPQHF. As DNA, the CDR3 is TGTGCCAGTTCGGGGGGTCAGCCCCAGCATTTT.

The chain joins TRBV4-3 to TRBJ2-3; 8 bases line up with TRBD2. Germline CDR1 reads LGHNA; CDR2 reads YSLEER. The CDR3 spans 16 residues. The V gene end was trimmed by 1 base and the J gene end by 8 bases; junction bases not matched to a gene: 11. The CDR3 is CASSQGGGGPPGTQYF. DNA of the CDR3: TGCGCCAGCAGCCAAGGGGGCGGGGGGCCCCCTGGTACGCAGTATTTT.

This clone was detected ten times or more. The chain recombines TRBV29-1 with TRBJ2-6, with D unclear. This CDR3 is 14 amino acids long. V was cut by 3 bases and J by 0 bases, with 6 bases left in between. Per the germline V gene, CDR1 is SQVTM and CDR2 is ANQGSEA. The CDR3 coding sequence is TGCAGCGTTGATAAGCTCTCTGGGGCCAACGTCCTGACTTTC. Translation gives CSVDKLSGANVLTF.

The chain is built from TRBV30 and TRBJ1-2; maybe TRBD1 (5 bases). The CDR3 totals 13 residues. The germline V gene encodes CDR1 GTSNPN and CDR2 SVGIG (reference sequence). Written as DNA, the CDR3 is TGTGCTTCCCCACGGGGGGCTAACTATGGCTACACCTTC. Its translation is CASPRGANYGYTF.

This sequence joins TRBV4-2 and TRBJ1-2; the match to TRBD1 covers 8 bases. Germline V CDR1 and CDR2: LGHNA, YNFKEQ. The CDR3 spans 16 residues. With 4 bases clipped from V and 0 bases from J, the junction kept 7 bases outside the gene matches. The CDR3, as DNA: TGTGCCAGCAGCCGGGAGCAGGGGGCAACTAACTATGGCTACACCTTC. This encodes CASSREQGATNYGYTF.

The chain recombines TRBV9 with TRBJ2-5, with TRBD1 as a possible D gene (6 bases). The CDR3 has 15 residues. CDR1 and CDR2 (germline): SGDLS, YYNGEE. Between the trimmed V and J ends, which lost 0 bases and 4 bases, there was a span of 13 bases. The CDR3: CASSVDPTGTETQYF. The CDR3 nucleotides are TGTGCCAGCAGCGTAGACCCAACAGGGACAGAGACCCAGTACTTC. The full variable domain, with the rest looked up from reference TRBV9 and TRBJ2-5, is DSGVTQTPKHLITATGQRVTLRCSPRSGDLSVYWYQQSLDQGLQFLIQYYNGEERAKGNILERFSAQQFPDLHSELNLSSLELGDSALYFCASSVDPTGTETQYFGPGTRLLVL.

This sequence joins TRBV6-1 and TRBJ2-7; 11 bases agree with TRBD2. CDR1 and CDR2 (germline): MNHNS, SASEGT. The CDR3 length is 16 residues. The junction had 4 bases not matched to a gene; V was cut back by 2 bases and J by 1 base. CDR3 in amino acids: CASSETSGRFSYEQYF. The DNA for the CDR3 is TGTGCCAGCAGTGAAACTAGCGGGAGATTTTCCTACGAGCAGTACTTC.

The V call is TRBV18, the J call TRBJ2-7; no reliable D call. The V and J ends lost 5 bases and 4 bases respectively, with 12 bases between them. The germline CDR1 and CDR2 sequences are KGHSH and LQKENI. This CDR3 is 13 amino acids long. CDR3 sequence (DNA): TGTGCCAGCTCAGACTCCTCCGGGTACGAGCAGTACTTC. It translates to CASSDSSGYEQYF.

The chain is built from TRBV5-4 and TRBJ1-2; D is possibly TRBD1 (6 bases). This CDR3 has 16 amino acids. Germline V gene sequence: CDR1 SGHNT, CDR2 YYREEE (reference sequence). Trimming took 4 bases from V and 0 from J, leaving 16 bases between them. The DNA for the CDR3 is TGTGCCAGCAGCCGGGACAACCAAGTCTCTAACTATGGCTACACCTTC. This encodes CASSRDNQVSNYGYTF.

CDR3 residues: CASSDRGTGAFF. DNA of the CDR3: TGTGCCAGCAGCGACAGGGGCACTGGGGCTTTCTTT. The chain recombines TRBV7-2 with TRBJ1-1; 8 bases line up with TRBD1. The V gene's germline CDR1 is SGHTA and CDR2 FQGNSA. The V segment lost 5 bases and the J segment 11 bases; nucleotides outside the gene matches: 7. The CDR3 loop spans 12 amino acids.

This chain links TRBV5-4 with TRBJ2-2; D is uncertain. V lost 0 bases, J lost 4 bases, and 10 bases lay in between. Germline V gene data show CDR1 as SGHNT and CDR2 as YYREEE (reference sequence). This CDR3 has 15 residues. CDR3 in amino acids: CASSLDLLSTGELFF. CDR3 DNA sequence: TGTGCCAGCAGCTTGGACCTCCTAAGCACCGGGGAGCTGTTTTTT.

The J gene is TRBJ1-5, the V gene TRBV7-2; 7 nucleotides align to TRBD1. V shed 5 bases and J 6 bases; nucleotides not matched to a gene: 7. The germline V gene encodes CDR1 SGHTA and CDR2 FQGNSA. The CDR3 loop spans 14 amino acids. CDR3 nucleotides: TGTGCCAGCAGCACACGACAGGGCGGTCAGCCCCAGCATTTT. Amino acids: CASSTRQGGQPQHF.

This chain connects TRBV5-5 to TRBJ2-3; D possibly corresponds to TRBD2 (5 bases). The CDR3 has 15 residues. The germline V and J ends were trimmed by 6 bases and 6 bases, with 20 bases remaining between them. Germline V gene sequence: CDR1 SGHKS, CDR2 YYEKEE (reference sequence). The DNA for the CDR3 is TGTGCCAGCAACACCGGGCCCGGCGGGTCGGATACGCAGTATTTT. It translates to CASNTGPGGSDTQYF.

This sequence joins TRBV19 and TRBJ1-1; TRBD1 matches at 7 bases. Germline lookup yields CDR1 LNHDA and CDR2 SQIVND (reference sequence). The trim removed 4 bases at V and 1 base at J, leaving 9 bases unmatched. The CDR3 loop spans 16 amino acids. Here the CDR3 reads CASSKQGSMANTEAFF. The DNA for the CDR3 is TGTGCCAGTAGTAAACAGGGGAGTATGGCGAACACTGAAGCTTTCTTT.

The CDR3 nucleotides read TGTGCCACCAGTGATTTCCTCAGGCCTCCCAATGAGCAGTTCTTC. Its protein product is CATSDFLRPPNEQFF. The chain recombines TRBV24-1 with TRBJ2-1; D not resolved. In germline, CDR1 is KGHDR, CDR2 SFDVKD. The V end was cut by 1 base, the J end by 6 bases, with 12 bases between. There are 15 residues in the CDR3.

This chain joins TRBV28 and TRBJ1-1, with TRBD1 matching over 8 bases. J gave up 5 bases and V 5 bases, and 7 bases lay outside the gene matches. This CDR3 comprises 14 residues. Germline CDR1 and CDR2: MDHEN and SYDVKM. This CDR3 is CASSIGTGLTEAFF. The CDR3 DNA follows: TGTGCCAGCAGTATCGGGACAGGACTTACTGAAGCTTTCTTT.

The DNA for the CDR3 is TGTGCCAGTAGTATGGAATTAGGGGTCTCCGGGCACAATCAGCCCCAGCATTTT. Its protein is CASSMELGVSGHNQPQHF. The rearrangement uses TRBV19 and TRBJ1-5; D is possibly TRBD1 (5 bases). V dropped 3 bases and J dropped 3 bases, with 21 bases sitting between them. This CDR3 is built from 18 residues. The germline V gene encodes CDR1 LNHDA and CDR2 SQIVND (reference sequence). The full variable domain, its missing parts supplied by reference TRBV19 and TRBJ1-5, is DGGITQSPKYLFRKEGQNVTLSCEQNLNHDAMYWYRQDPGQGLRLIYYSQIVNDFQKGDIAEGYSVSREKKESFPLTVTSAQKNPTAFYLCASSMELGVSGHNQPQHFGDGTRLSIL.

The J gene is TRBJ1-6, the V gene TRBV7-9; weak D call: TRBD1 (6 bases). V gave up 5 bases and J gave up 7 bases, with 15 bases separating them. CDR3 length: 15 residues. Looked up from germline, CDR1 is SEHNR and CDR2 is FQNEAQ (reference sequence). CDR3 coding DNA: TGTGCCAGCAGCATACAGGGTCGGTTAAATTCACCCCTCCACTTT. It yields the protein CASSIQGRLNSPLHF.

The rearrangement joins TRBV29-1 to TRBJ2-7; 8 bases map to TRBD1. This CDR3 has 14 amino acids. Germline-derived CDR1 and CDR2 are SQVTM and ANQGSEA. J lost 4 bases, V lost 6 bases, and 11 bases had no gene match. The CDR3 coding sequence is TGCAGCGTGGGGGCAGGGGGCTTCTTTTACGAGCAGTACTTC. Its protein is CSVGAGGFFYEQYF.

The chain carries TRBV5-8 and TRBJ2-3, with 8 bases fitting TRBD2. The germline V gene has CDR1 SGHTS and CDR2 YDEGEE. The CDR3 loop spans 14 amino acids. J lost 8 bases, V lost 1 base, and 6 bases had no gene match. Here the CDR3 DNA reads TGTGCCAGCAGCTTGAGCGGGGGAGTTAGTACGCAGTATTTT. This translates into CASSLSGGVSTQYF.

J is TRBJ1-5 and V is TRBV19, with a possible D match to TRBD1 (5 bases). In germline, CDR1 is LNHDA, CDR2 SQIVND (reference sequence). V lost 8 bases to trimming and J lost 2 bases, with 16 bases between them. There are 15 residues in the CDR3. The CDR3 bases are TGTGCCAGTGGGGTAGGGGTAGCTGGCAATCAGCCCCAGCATTTT. Its translation: CASGVGVAGNQPQHF.

This clone was observed a single time. The J gene is TRBJ1-5, the V gene TRBV2, with D perhaps TRBD1 (6 bases). Trimming pared 6 bases from V and 3 bases from J, leaving 15 bases between. In germline, CDR1 is SNHLY, CDR2 FYNNEI. The CDR3 loop spans 15 amino acids. The CDR3 region has the DNA TGTGCCAGCAGACCTACGGGACATCACAATCAGCCCCAGCATTTT. Translation: CASRPTGHHNQPQHF.

The chain uses TRBV11-2 and TRBJ2-5; D is possibly TRBD1 (7 bases). In germline, CDR1 is SGHAT, CDR2 FQNNGV. V lost 2 bases and J 5 bases, leaving 15 bases between the germline ends. This CDR3 has 15 amino acids. CDR3 region: CASSLTGEATETQYF. Written as DNA, the CDR3 is TGTGCCAGCAGCTTAACAGGGGAGGCGACGGAGACCCAGTACTTC.

This rearrangement joins TRBV10-3 to TRBJ2-2; 7 bases line up with TRBD1. The CDR3 consists of 18 residues. The junction had 14 bases not matched to a gene; V was cut back by 2 bases and J by 5 bases. Germline assignment: CDR1 ENHRY and CDR2 SYGVKD. This CDR3 is CAISEPTGSLFGTGELFF. The CDR3 bases are TGTGCCATCAGTGAGCCGACAGGGTCCTTGTTCGGGACCGGGGAGCTGTTTTTT.

J is TRBJ1-6 and V is TRBV5-1, with D tentatively TRBD1 (5 bases). CDR3 size: 15 residues. Trimming cost V 1 base and J 5 bases, with 10 bases left between them. Germline CDR1 SGHRS, CDR2 YFSETQ. The CDR3 region has the DNA TGCGCCAGCAGCTTGAGTACAGGAGATAATTCACCCCTCCACTTT. This gives the protein CASSLSTGDNSPLHF.

The chain employs TRBV7-8 and TRBJ1-6; D gene uncertain. Germline V lookup: CDR1 SGHVS, CDR2 FQNEAQ. The CDR3 is 13 residues long. V lost 5 bases and J 6 bases, leaving 8 bases between the germline ends. The DNA for the CDR3 is TGTGCCAGCAGCCCTTCCCTTAATTCACCCCTCCACTTT. It specifies CASSPSLNSPLHF.

The chain has TRBV11-2 and TRBJ2-1; 12 bases line up with TRBD2. Germline values: CDR1 SGHAT, CDR2 FQNNGV. The CDR3 is 18 residues long. V shed 5 bases, J shed 3 bases, and the junction held 11 bases outside the gene matches. The CDR3 reads CASSGRLAGAKNYNEQFF. CDR3 coding DNA: TGTGCCAGCAGCGGAAGACTAGCGGGGGCGAAGAACTACAATGAGCAGTTCTTC.